A single T cell receptor beta chain is shown here with its context. What it binds is unknown. V lost 4 bases and J lost 0, with 7 bases in between. This CDR3 has 15 amino acids. The V gene's germline CDR1 is PRHDT and CDR2 FYEKMQ (reference sequence). The data derive from a study of beta chain features in type 1 diabetes. Findings of the study overall: Highly expressing activated T cells could be over-counted with a cDNA template. Shorter TCRB CDR3s, moderately but significantly so, marked every one of the four CD4+ subsets in Type 1 diabetes patients. The naive, central memory and Treg TCRB repertoires looked more alike in patients than they did in healthy donors.

Expressed TCRB transcripts were sequenced after all isolated RNA was converted to cDNA. The repertoire was sequenced with immunoSEQ multiplex PCR; TCRdb's copy has only in-frame clones and lacks some. The repertoire holds 240,000 or so clones, with 68% as singletons. The TCR comes from a young man in good health. Specimen: naive CD4+ T cells from blood. The V gene is TRBV13, the J gene TRBJ2-6; D perhaps matches TRBD1 (5 bases). CDR3 loop: CASSSQGSGANVLTF. CDR3 sequence (DNA): TGTGCCAGCAGCTCCCAGGGCTCTGGGGCCAACGTCCTGACTTTC.